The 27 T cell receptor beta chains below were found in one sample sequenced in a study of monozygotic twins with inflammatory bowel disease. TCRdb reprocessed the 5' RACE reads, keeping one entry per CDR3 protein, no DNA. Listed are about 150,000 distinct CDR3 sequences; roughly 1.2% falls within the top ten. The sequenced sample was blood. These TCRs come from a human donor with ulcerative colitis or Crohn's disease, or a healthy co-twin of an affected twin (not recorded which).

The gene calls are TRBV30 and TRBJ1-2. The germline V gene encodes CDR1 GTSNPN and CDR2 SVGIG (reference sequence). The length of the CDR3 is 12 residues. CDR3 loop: CAWKGLVYGYTF.

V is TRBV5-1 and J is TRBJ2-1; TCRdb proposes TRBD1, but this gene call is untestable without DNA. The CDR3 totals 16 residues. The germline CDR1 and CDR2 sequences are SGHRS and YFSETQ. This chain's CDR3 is CASSFRTGQGRDEQFF.

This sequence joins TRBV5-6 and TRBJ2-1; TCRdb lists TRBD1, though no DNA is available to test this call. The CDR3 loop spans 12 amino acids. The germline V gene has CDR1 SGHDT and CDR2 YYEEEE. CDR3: CASSWWGDEQFF.

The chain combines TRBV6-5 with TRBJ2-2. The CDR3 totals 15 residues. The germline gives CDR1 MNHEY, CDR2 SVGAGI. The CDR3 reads CASSYDRGNTGELFF.

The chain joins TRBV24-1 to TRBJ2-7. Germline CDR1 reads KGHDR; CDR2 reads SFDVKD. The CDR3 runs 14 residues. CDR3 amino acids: CATSDSGSPYEQYF.

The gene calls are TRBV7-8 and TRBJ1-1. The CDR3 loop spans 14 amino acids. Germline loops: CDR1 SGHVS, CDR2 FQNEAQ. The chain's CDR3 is CASSLAGVNTEAFF.

CDR3 sequence reads: CSALPFLAGLNNEQFF. This chain links TRBV20-1 with TRBJ2-1; TCRdb's D gene call, TRBD2, goes unchecked for lack of DNA. The germline CDR1 and CDR2 sequences are DFQATT and SNEGSKA (reference sequence). The CDR3 has 16 residues.

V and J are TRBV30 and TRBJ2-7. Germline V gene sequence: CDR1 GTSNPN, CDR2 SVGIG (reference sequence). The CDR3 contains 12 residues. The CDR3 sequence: CAWKPSSYEQYF.

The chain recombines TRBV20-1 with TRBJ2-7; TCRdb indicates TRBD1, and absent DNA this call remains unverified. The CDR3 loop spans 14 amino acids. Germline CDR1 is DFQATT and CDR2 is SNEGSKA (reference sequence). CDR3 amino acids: CSASLPGQGNEQYF.

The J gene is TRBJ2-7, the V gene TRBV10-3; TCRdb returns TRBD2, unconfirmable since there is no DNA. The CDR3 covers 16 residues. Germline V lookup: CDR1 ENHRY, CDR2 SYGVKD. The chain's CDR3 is CAISGNSGEVTYEQYF.

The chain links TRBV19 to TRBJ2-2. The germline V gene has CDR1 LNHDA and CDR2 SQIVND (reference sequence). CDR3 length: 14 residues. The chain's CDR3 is CASSMSKDTGELFF.

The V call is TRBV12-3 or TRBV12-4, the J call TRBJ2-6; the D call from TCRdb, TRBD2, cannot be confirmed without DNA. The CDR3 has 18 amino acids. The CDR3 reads CASSLGASGSSGANVLTF.

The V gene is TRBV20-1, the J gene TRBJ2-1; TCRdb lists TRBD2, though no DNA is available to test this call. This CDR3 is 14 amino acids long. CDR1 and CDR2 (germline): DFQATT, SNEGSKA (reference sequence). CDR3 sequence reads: CSVRGGASENEQFF.

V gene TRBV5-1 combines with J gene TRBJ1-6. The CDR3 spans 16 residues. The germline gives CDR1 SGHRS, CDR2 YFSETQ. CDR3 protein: CASSTPRGVGNSPLHF.

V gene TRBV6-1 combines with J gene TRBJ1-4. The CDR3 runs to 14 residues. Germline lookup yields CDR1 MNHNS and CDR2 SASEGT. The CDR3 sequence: CASRESTTNEKLFF.

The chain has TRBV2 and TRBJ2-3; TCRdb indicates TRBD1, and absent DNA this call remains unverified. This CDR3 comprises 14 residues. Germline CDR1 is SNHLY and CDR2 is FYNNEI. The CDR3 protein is CARTRSPGVDTQYF. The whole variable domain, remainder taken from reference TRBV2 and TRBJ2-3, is EPEVTQTPSHQVTQMGQEVILRCVPISNHLYFYWYRQILGQKVEFLVSFYNNEISEKSEIFDDQFSVERPDGSNFTLKIRSTKLEDSAMYFCARTRSPGVDTQYFGPGTRLTVL.

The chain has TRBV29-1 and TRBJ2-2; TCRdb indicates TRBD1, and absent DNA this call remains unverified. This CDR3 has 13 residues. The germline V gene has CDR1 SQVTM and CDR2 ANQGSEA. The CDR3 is CSVRGQNTGELFF.

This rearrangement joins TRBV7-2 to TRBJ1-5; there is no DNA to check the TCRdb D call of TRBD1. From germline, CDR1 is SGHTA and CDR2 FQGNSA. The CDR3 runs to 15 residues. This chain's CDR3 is CASSLETGSNQPQHF.

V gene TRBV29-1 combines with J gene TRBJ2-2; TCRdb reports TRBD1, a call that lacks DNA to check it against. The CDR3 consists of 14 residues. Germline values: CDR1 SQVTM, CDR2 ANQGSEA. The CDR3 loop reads CSVTGAPNTGELFF.

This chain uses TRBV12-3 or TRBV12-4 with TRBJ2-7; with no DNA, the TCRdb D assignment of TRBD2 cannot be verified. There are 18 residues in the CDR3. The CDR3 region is CASSPRQGLSELIYEQYF.

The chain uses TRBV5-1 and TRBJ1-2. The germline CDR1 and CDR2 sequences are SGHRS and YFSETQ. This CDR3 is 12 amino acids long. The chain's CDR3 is CASSSGMDGYTF.

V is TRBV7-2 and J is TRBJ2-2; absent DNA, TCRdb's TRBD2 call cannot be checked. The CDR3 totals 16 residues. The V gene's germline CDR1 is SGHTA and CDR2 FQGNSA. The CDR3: CASSLSGRARTGELFF.

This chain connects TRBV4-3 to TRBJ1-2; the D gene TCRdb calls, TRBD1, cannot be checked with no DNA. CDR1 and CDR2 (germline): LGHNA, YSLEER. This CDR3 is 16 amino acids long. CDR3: CASSQESNRPSDGYTF.

The CDR3 sequence is CAISTGGGNTGELFF. The V and J genes are TRBV10-3 and TRBJ2-2; the D call from TCRdb, TRBD1, cannot be confirmed without DNA. This CDR3 spans 15 amino acids. Germline V CDR1 and CDR2: ENHRY, SYGVKD.

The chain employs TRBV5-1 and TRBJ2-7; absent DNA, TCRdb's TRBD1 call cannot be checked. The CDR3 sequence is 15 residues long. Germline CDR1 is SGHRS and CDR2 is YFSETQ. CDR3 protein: CASSLGDRVAGEQYF.

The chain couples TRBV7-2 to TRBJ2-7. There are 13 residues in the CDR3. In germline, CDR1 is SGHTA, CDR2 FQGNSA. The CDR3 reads CASSLVSDYEQYF.

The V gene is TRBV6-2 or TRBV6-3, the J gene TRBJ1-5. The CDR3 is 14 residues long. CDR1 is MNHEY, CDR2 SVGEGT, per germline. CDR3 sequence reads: CASSYWGINQPQHF.